A single sample is the source of the 17 T cell receptor beta chains below, sequenced in a study of identical twins. One entry per CDR3 protein results from TCRdb running MiXCR on the 5' RACE reads. This sample has around 240,000 distinct CDR3 sequences, with roughly a tenth found just once. The sample consisted of memory T cells sorted from blood. These receptors originate from a man over 45 in good health.

This clonotype was recorded at least ten times. The V gene is TRBV29-1, the J gene TRBJ1-5, with a weak D call TRBD1 (6 bases). Germline assignment: CDR1 SQVTM and CDR2 ANQGSEA. Trimming removed 4 bases from V and 3 bases from J, with 13 bases in between. This CDR3 is built from 14 residues. The DNA of the CDR3 is TGCAGCGTTGCTGGGACAAACGACAATCAGCCCCAGCATTTT. This gives the protein CSVAGTNDNQPQHF.

A few counts support this clonotype. V usage is TRBV5-1 and J usage is TRBJ1-4, with TRBD1 as a possible D gene (6 bases). The germline V and J ends were trimmed by 9 bases and 4 bases, with 13 bases remaining between them. The CDR3 extends over 13 amino acids. The germline CDR1 and CDR2 sequences are SGHRS and YFSETQ. This CDR3 reads CATRDKLNEKLFF. The DNA of the CDR3 is TGCGCCACTCGGGACAAACTTAATGAAAAACTGTTTTTT.

This clonotype was seen ten or more times. This chain joins TRBV5-1 and TRBJ2-7, with 13 bases identical to TRBD2. The CDR3 is 18 amino acids. Germline V gives CDR1 SGHRS, CDR2 YFSETQ. Germline trimming cut 4 bases from V and 3 bases from J; bases unmatched to any gene: 13. CDR3 in amino acids: CASSMNAGTSGTLYEQYF. The CDR3 region has the DNA TGCGCCAGCAGCATGAATGCCGGGACTAGCGGGACCCTCTACGAGCAGTACTTC.

This clonotype was observed a few times. The chain uses TRBV5-1 and TRBJ1-1, with 9 bases aligning to TRBD1. This CDR3 has 15 residues. CDR1 and CDR2 (germline): SGHRS, YFSETQ. Germline trimming cut 4 bases from V and 5 bases from J; bases unmatched to any gene: 9. Here the CDR3 reads CASSAQQGAGTEAFF. The CDR3 bases are TGCGCCAGCAGCGCACAACAGGGGGCGGGGACTGAAGCTTTCTTT.

This clonotype was detected only a few times. This rearrangement joins TRBV4-2 to TRBJ2-1; no clear D gene. Trimming pared 0 bases from V and 7 bases from J, leaving 7 bases between. This CDR3 comprises 13 residues. Per germline, CDR1 LGHNA and CDR2 YNFKEQ. CDR3: CASSQEGWNEQFF. CDR3 nucleotide sequence: TGTGCCAGCAGCCAAGAAGGCTGGAATGAGCAGTTCTTC.

This clonotype was counted at least ten times. The chain carries TRBV7-9 and TRBJ2-3, with D unclear. V was pared by 7 bases and J by 0 bases, with 11 bases between. The CDR3 extends over 14 amino acids. Germline V lookup: CDR1 SEHNR, CDR2 FQNEAQ (reference sequence). CDR3 amino acids: CASNLSPSTDTQYF. For the CDR3, the DNA is TGTGCCAGCAACCTCAGCCCTAGCACAGATACGCAGTATTTT.

Ten or more counts support this clonotype. The chain is built from TRBV6-1 and TRBJ1-2; D ambiguous. V lost 3 bases and J lost 6, with 11 bases in between. Germline lookup yields CDR1 MNHNS and CDR2 SASEGT. CDR3 size: 13 residues. CDR3 region: CASSESRRNGYTF. DNA of the CDR3: TGTGCCAGCAGTGAGTCCAGACGAAATGGCTACACCTTC.

This clonotype was observed at least ten times. This chain uses TRBV2 with TRBJ2-7; 12 positions agree with TRBD1. The CDR3 consists of 14 residues. The germline V gene encodes CDR1 SNHLY and CDR2 FYNNEI. The trim removed 6 bases at V and 2 bases at J, leaving 2 bases unmatched. The CDR3 coding sequence is TGTGCCAGCAGGAGGGACAGGGGGCCCTACGAGCAGTACTTC. Encoded protein: CASRRDRGPYEQYF.

This clonotype has more than one count but fewer than ten. The gene calls are TRBV5-1 and TRBJ2-2; 12 positions agree with TRBD2. The CDR3 loop spans 15 amino acids. Looked up from germline, CDR1 is SGHRS and CDR2 is YFSETQ. The trim removed 5 bases at V and 4 bases at J, leaving 3 bases unmatched. The CDR3: CASRPSGGATGELFF. The CDR3, as DNA: TGCGCCAGCAGACCTAGCGGGGGGGCCACCGGGGAGCTGTTTTTT.

The chain employs TRBV12-3 or TRBV12-4 and TRBJ2-2, with a weak D call TRBD2 (5 bases). The CDR3 totals 15 residues. Trimming shortened V by 3 bases and J by 1 base, and 9 bases separated the two germline ends. The DNA for the CDR3 is TGTGCCAGCAGTTTTCGACGGGGGAACACCGGGGAGCTGTTTTTT. It translates to CASSFRRGNTGELFF.

This clonotype showed up many times. V usage is TRBV20-1 and J usage is TRBJ1-5; D remains unclear. From germline, CDR1 is DFQATT and CDR2 SNEGSKA (reference sequence). This CDR3 is 13 amino acids long. With 0 bases removed from V and 7 bases from J, the gap between germline ends came to 10 bases. CDR3 residues: CSARETSRQPQHF. Here the CDR3 DNA reads TGCAGTGCTAGAGAAACAAGCAGACAGCCCCAGCATTTT.

This clonotype was found many times. The gene calls are TRBV10-3 and TRBJ2-3; D may match TRBD1 or TRBD2 (6 bases each). In germline, CDR1 is ENHRY, CDR2 SYGVKD. The CDR3 sequence is 12 residues long. V was pared by 10 bases and J by 0 bases, with 8 bases between. DNA for the CDR3: TGTGCCACCGGGGGCAGCACAGATACGCAGTATTTT. Amino acid sequence: CATGGSTDTQYF.

This clonotype was found many times. The V and J genes are TRBV10-3 and TRBJ1-5; no reliable D call. In germline, CDR1 is ENHRY, CDR2 SYGVKD. CDR3 length equals 12 residues. Trimming shortened V by 4 bases and J by 3 bases, and 4 bases separated the two germline ends. CDR3 protein: CAISADNQPQHF. The CDR3 coding sequence is TGTGCCATCAGTGCCGACAATCAGCCCCAGCATTTT.

This clonotype has a count of ten or more. V and J are TRBV18 and TRBJ1-1; a weak D match, TRBD1 (6 bases). CDR1 and CDR2 from the germline V gene are KGHSH and LQKENI. CDR3 length: 11 residues. V lost 6 bases to trimming and J lost 10 bases, with 12 bases between them. CDR3 bases: TGTGCCAGCTCCAGCAGGGGTTTAGCTTTCTTT. Its protein is CASSSRGLAFF.

The gene calls are TRBV6-2 or TRBV6-3 and TRBJ2-3, with 9 bases fitting TRBD2. CDR3 size: 16 residues. Germline assignment: CDR1 MNHEY and CDR2 SVGEGT. Trimming cost V 2 bases and J 3 bases; bases outside gene matches: 6. CDR3: CASSYVAGGRTDTQYF. CDR3 in DNA: TGTGCCAGCAGTTACGTGGCGGGAGGGAGGACAGATACGCAGTATTTT.

This chain links TRBV4-3 with TRBJ2-3; 12 positions agree with TRBD2. V lost 0 bases to trimming and J lost 6 bases; unmatched junction nucleotides: 4. The germline CDR1 and CDR2 sequences are LGHNA and YSLEER. The CDR3 sequence is 16 residues long. CDR3 sequence reads: CASSQETSGGRDTQYF. CDR3 nucleotides: TGCGCCAGCAGCCAAGAAACTAGCGGGGGGCGGGATACGCAGTATTTT.

This chain connects TRBV4-3 to TRBJ2-1; the match to TRBD2 covers 9 bases. This CDR3 has 15 amino acids. The germline CDR1 and CDR2 sequences are LGHNA and YSLEER. With 1 base clipped from V and 10 bases from J, the junction kept 8 bases outside the gene matches. CDR3: CASSQVLAGPGEQFF. In DNA, the CDR3 is TGCGCCAGCAGCCAAGTTCTAGCGGGGCCCGGGGAGCAGTTCTTC.